This T cell receptor beta chain came from a study of technical replicates of blood from a few donors. Clones were sequenced by immunoSEQ multiplex PCR, and TCRdb holds only the in-frame ones, with some missing. The sample gives more than 75,000 clones, less than 95% of which show up once; about 0.4% is in the top ten. The germline CDR1 and CDR2 sequences are SGHAT and FQNNGV. V lost 0 bases to trimming and J lost 8 bases; unmatched junction nucleotides: 4. This CDR3 region has 14 residues. Sequenced: T cells isolated from PBMCs. This receptor was obtained from a human donor in good health. V and J are TRBV11-2 and TRBJ1-2; 9 bases agree with TRBD1. The CDR3 spells CASSLERTGEGYTF. Here the CDR3 DNA reads TGTGCCAGCAGCTTAGAGAGGACAGGGGAAGGCTACACCTTC.